This T cell receptor beta chain was sequenced for a study of cytotoxic CD8 clonotypes in ibrutinib-treated CLL. About the study: Of the patients, about a dozen were relapsed/refractory, under 16 treatment-naive and 17 to 18 IGHV unmutated. Findings and limits, study-wide: Having risen at ibrutinib response, clonality had fallen back toward baseline by progression. Sampling times (in sustained-remission versus progressing patients) were not the same.

Profiling relied on immunoSEQ multiplex PCR, and the TCRdb table lists in-frame clones only, not all of them. Here the sample spans 250,000 or so clones, roughly 70% being singletons. V was clipped by 1 base and J by 3 bases, with 12 bases between them. CDR3 length: 15 residues. From germline, CDR1 is LNHNV and CDR2 YYDKDF (reference sequence). Of note for this clone: The antigen remains unidentified.

This receptor was obtained from a human donor with chronic lymphocytic leukemia. The sample was PBMCs, taken after 24 months of ibrutinib treatment. The chain joins TRBV15 to TRBJ1-1; the D gene is possibly TRBD1 (5 bases). CDR3 sequence reads: CATSRGRGSDTEAFF. The CDR3 DNA reads as TGTGCCACCAGCAGAGGTCGGGGGTCGGACACTGAAGCTTTCTTT.